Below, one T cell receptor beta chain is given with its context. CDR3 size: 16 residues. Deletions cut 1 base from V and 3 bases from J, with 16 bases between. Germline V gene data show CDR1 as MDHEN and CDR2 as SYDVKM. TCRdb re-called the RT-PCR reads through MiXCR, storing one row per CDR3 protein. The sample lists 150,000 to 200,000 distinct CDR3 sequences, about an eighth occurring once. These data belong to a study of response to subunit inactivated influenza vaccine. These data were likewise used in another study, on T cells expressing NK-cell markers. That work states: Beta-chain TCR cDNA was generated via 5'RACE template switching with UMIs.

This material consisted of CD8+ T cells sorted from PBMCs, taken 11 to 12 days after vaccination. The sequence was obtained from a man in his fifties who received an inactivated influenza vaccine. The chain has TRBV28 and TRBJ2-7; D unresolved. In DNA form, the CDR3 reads TGTGCCAGCAGTTTATCCGCAGGTGGTGGTTACTACGAGCAGTACTTC. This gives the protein CASSLSAGGGYYEQYF.